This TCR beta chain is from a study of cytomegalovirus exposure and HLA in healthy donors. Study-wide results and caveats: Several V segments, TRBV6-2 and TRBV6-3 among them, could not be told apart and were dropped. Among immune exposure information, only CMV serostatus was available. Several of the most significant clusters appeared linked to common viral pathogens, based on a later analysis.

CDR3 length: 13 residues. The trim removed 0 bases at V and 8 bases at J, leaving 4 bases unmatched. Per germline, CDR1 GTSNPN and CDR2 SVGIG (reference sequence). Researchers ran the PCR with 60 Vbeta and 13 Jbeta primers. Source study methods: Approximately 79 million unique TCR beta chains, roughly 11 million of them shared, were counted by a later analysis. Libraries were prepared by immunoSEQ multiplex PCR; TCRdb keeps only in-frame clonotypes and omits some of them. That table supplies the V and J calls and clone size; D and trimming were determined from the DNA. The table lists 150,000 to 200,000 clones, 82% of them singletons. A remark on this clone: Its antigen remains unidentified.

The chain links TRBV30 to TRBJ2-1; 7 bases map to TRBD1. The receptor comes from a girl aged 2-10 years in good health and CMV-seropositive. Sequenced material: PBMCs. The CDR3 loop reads CAWSVSQGDEQFF. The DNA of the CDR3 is TGTGCCTGGAGTGTGTCCCAGGGGGATGAGCAGTTCTTC.